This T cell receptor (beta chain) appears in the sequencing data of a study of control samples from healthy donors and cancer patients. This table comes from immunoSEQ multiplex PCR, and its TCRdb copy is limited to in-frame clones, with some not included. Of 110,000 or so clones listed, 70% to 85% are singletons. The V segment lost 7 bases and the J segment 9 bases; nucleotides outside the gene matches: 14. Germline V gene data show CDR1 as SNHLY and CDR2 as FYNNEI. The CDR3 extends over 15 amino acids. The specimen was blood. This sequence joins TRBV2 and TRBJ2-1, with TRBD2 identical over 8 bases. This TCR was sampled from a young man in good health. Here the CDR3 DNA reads TGTGCCAGCATTGGGGGGACTAGAGGGTTGGCTGAGCAGTTCTTC. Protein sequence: CASIGGTRGLAEQFF.